Below are 26 T cell receptor beta chains sequenced from a single sample in a study of molecular identifiers for immune sequencing clone quantification. MiXCR was run by TCRdb on the PCR reads, yielding one entry per CDR3 protein. The sample has about 40,000 distinct CDR3 sequences; about 18% are singletons. Sequencing was done on a sample of naive CD8+ T cells from blood, with Jurkat cell RNA spiked in. Subset of the sample: FACS-sorted CD8+CD4-CCR7+CD45RA+ naive T cells. Every receptor here comes from a human donor in good health. Some libraries in this study had Jurkat cell RNA spiked in.

V and J are TRBV15 and TRBJ2-1; D not resolved. The germline V gene has CDR1 LNHNV and CDR2 YYDKDF (reference sequence). The CDR3 loop spans 12 amino acids. Trimming removed 0 bases from V and 7 bases from J, with 4 bases in between. Here the CDR3 reads CATSRDRNEQFF. In DNA form, the CDR3 reads TGTGCCACCAGCAGAGACAGGAATGAGCAGTTCTTC.

This clonotype was counted only a few times. The CDR3 sequence is CSASGGLAVSYEQYF. CDR3 nucleotides: TGCAGTGCTAGTGGGGGGCTTGCAGTGTCCTACGAGCAGTACTTC. The rearrangement uses TRBV20-1 and TRBJ2-7, with D perhaps being TRBD1 or TRBD2 (6 bases each). The V gene's germline CDR1 is DFQATT and CDR2 SNEGSKA (reference sequence). Between the trimmed V and J ends, which lost 3 bases and 1 base, there was a span of 16 bases. The CDR3 loop spans 15 amino acids.

This clonotype was seen many times. This chain joins TRBV6-6 and TRBJ1-1, with D maybe TRBD1 (6 bases). The CDR3 loop spans 15 amino acids. V lost 6 bases, J lost 1 base, and 15 bases lay in between. Germline V gene lookup returns CDR1 MNHNY and CDR2 SVGAGI (reference sequence). This CDR3 reads CASSPTDSRNTEAFF. The CDR3 coding sequence is TGTGCCAGCAGCCCCACGGACAGCCGGAACACTGAAGCTTTCTTT.

Ten or more counts support this clonotype. The chain joins TRBV12-3 or TRBV12-4 to TRBJ1-1, with 7 bases that match TRBD1. The ends lost 1 base at V and 7 bases at J; junction bases unmatched: 6. The CDR3 has 14 amino acids. CDR3 protein: CASSLDRGPREAFF. The CDR3 nucleotides read TGTGCCAGCAGTTTAGACAGGGGCCCTCGTGAAGCTTTCTTT.

V is TRBV10-3 and J is TRBJ2-5, with a tentative D call TRBD2 (5 bases). V lost 4 bases and J lost 4, with 7 bases in between. The CDR3 is 12 residues long. Germline lookup yields CDR1 ENHRY and CDR2 SYGVKD. DNA for the CDR3: TGTGCCATCAGTGCGGAGGCAGAGACCCAGTACTTC. Encoded protein: CAISAEAETQYF.

The table lists this clonotype with many counts. This chain joins TRBV5-5 and TRBJ2-2, with D unclear. This CDR3 has 15 amino acids. The germline V and J ends were trimmed by 0 bases and 2 bases, with 8 bases remaining between them. Germline assignment: CDR1 SGHKS and CDR2 YYEKEE (reference sequence). Here the CDR3 DNA reads TGTGCCAGCAGCTTGGTAGTCATTAACACCGGGGAGCTGTTTTTT. It encodes CASSLVVINTGELFF.

In this sample, this clonotype turned up many times. The chain is built from TRBV28 and TRBJ2-1; the match to TRBD2 covers 9 bases. V was pared by 2 bases and J by 5 bases, with 4 bases of the junction left unmatched. The germline V gene encodes CDR1 MDHEN and CDR2 SYDVKM. The CDR3 is 15 amino acids. The chain's CDR3 is CASSLRREGHNEQFF. CDR3 DNA sequence: TGTGCCAGCAGTTTACGGCGGGAGGGGCACAATGAGCAGTTCTTC.

The chain uses TRBV7-6 and TRBJ2-2; D may be TRBD1 (6 bases). The CDR3 covers 15 residues. V lost 5 bases, J lost 7 bases, and 17 bases lay in between. In germline, CDR1 is SGHVS, CDR2 FNYEAQ. The CDR3 nucleotides read TGTGCCAGCAGCCCGGGACAAGAATCTATCGGGGAGCTGTTTTTT. This codes for CASSPGQESIGELFF. Using reference TRBV7-6 and TRBJ2-2 for the parts outside the CDR3, the full variable domain is GAGVSQSPRYKVTKRGQDVALRCDPISGHVSLYWYRQALGQGPEFLTYFNYEAQQDKSGLPNDRFSAERPEGSISTLTIQRTEQRDSAMYRCASSPGQESIGELFFGEGSRLTVL.

This clonotype was counted a few times. The chain employs TRBV7-9 and TRBJ1-1; D uncertain. The V and J ends lost 5 bases and 5 bases respectively, with 9 bases between them. Germline V gene data show CDR1 as SEHNR and CDR2 as FQNEAQ (reference sequence). The CDR3 contains 12 residues. The CDR3 DNA sequence: TGTGCCAGCAGCAGGAGCATTACTGAAGCTTTCTTT. The encoded protein is CASSRSITEAFF.

This chain connects TRBV7-9 to TRBJ2-7; TRBD1 matches 7 bases. This CDR3 contains 13 residues. The germline gives CDR1 SEHNR, CDR2 FQNEAQ (reference sequence). The V and J ends lost 1 base and 5 bases, in that order; junction bases with no gene match: 2. Here the CDR3 reads CASSLVGGHEQYF. CDR3 nucleotides: TGTGCCAGCAGCTTAGTAGGGGGCCACGAGCAGTACTTC.

This clonotype showed up many times. The CDR3 region has the DNA TGTGCCAGCAGGAAACCGGACGGGAACACTGAAGCTTTCTTT. This translates into CASRKPDGNTEAFF. This rearrangement joins TRBV6-2 or TRBV6-3 to TRBJ1-1; D is uncertain. The CDR3 is 14 residues long. Germline values: CDR1 MNHEY, CDR2 SVGEGT. V lost 6 bases and J 1 base, leaving 12 bases between the germline ends.

The sample holds many counts of this clonotype. This chain links TRBV4-2 with TRBJ2-7, with 7 bases fitting TRBD1. CDR1 is LGHNA, CDR2 YNFKEQ, per germline. The CDR3 is made up of 14 amino acids. The J segment lost 3 bases and the V segment lost 1 base, leaving 3 bases of the junction unmatched. The CDR3 loop reads CASSQGQGLYEQYF. For the CDR3, the DNA is TGTGCCAGCAGCCAAGGACAGGGTCTCTACGAGCAGTACTTC.

This clonotype was picked up many times. The CDR3 coding sequence is TGTGCCAGCAGCTTAGGAGGACAGGGAATCACAGATACGCAGTATTTT. Amino acids: CASSLGGQGITDTQYF. This chain links TRBV7-2 with TRBJ2-3; 8 nucleotides match TRBD1. Unmatched junction bases numbered 5, after V lost 1 base and J lost 2 bases. This CDR3 region has 16 residues. Per germline, CDR1 SGHTA and CDR2 FQGNSA.

Many counts were recorded for this clonotype. J is TRBJ2-7 and V is TRBV6-5; 8 bases line up with TRBD1. The germline gives CDR1 MNHEY, CDR2 SVGAGI. With V trimmed by 2 bases and J by 2 bases, 5 bases remained unmatched. CDR3 length: 15 amino acids. CDR3 loop: CASSYGGQDTYEQYF. CDR3 DNA: TGTGCCAGCAGTTACGGGGGACAGGACACCTACGAGCAGTACTTC.

This clonotype has more than one count but fewer than ten. The chain combines TRBV5-1 with TRBJ2-1; 10 positions agree with TRBD1. J lost 0 bases, V lost 7 bases, and 10 bases had no gene match. The CDR3 totals 17 residues. CDR1 and CDR2 (germline): SGHRS, YFSETQ. The CDR3 bases are TGCGCCAGCCACCGACAGGGGGCCCCGAGCTCCTACAATGAGCAGTTCTTC. Its translation is CASHRQGAPSSYNEQFF.

V is TRBV7-9 and J is TRBJ2-1, with D hard to call. V was clipped by 5 bases and J by 5 bases, with 7 bases between them. The CDR3 spans 12 residues. CDR1 is SEHNR, CDR2 FQNEAQ, per germline (reference sequence). Here the CDR3 DNA reads TGTGCCAGCAGCCAACAAGACAATGAGCAGTTCTTC. This encodes CASSQQDNEQFF.

At least ten counts were recorded for this clonotype. The J gene is TRBJ2-7, the V gene TRBV5-6; 7 positions agree with TRBD2. The CDR3 has 12 residues. Germline-derived CDR1 and CDR2 are SGHDT and YYEEEE. V lost 8 bases and J lost 4; bases outside the gene matches: 6. The CDR3 loop is CASAGVGYEQYF. The CDR3 DNA reads TGTGCCAGTGCGGGGGTCGGGTACGAGCAGTACTTC.

In this sample, this clonotype turned up many times. This chain links TRBV10-3 with TRBJ2-7; D is ambiguous. The CDR3 covers 11 residues. V was shortened by 10 bases and J by 4 bases, with 11 bases between the two germline ends. From germline, CDR1 is ENHRY and CDR2 SYGVKD. CDR3 DNA sequence: TGTGCCACCACAGACGGGTACGAGCAGTACTTC. Protein sequence: CATTDGYEQYF.

This clonotype was counted a few times. The chain combines TRBV10-2 with TRBJ1-5; perhaps TRBD1 as D (5 bases). CDR3 length: 16 amino acids. In germline, CDR1 is WSHSY, CDR2 SAAADI. With 2 bases removed from V and 0 bases from J, the gap between germline ends came to 11 bases. CDR3 bases: TGCGCCAGCAGTGAGAAGGGGAGCTATAGCAATCAGCCCCAGCATTTT. This sequence encodes CASSEKGSYSNQPQHF.

This clonotype was observed a few times. The CDR3 bases are TGTGCCAGCAGCGTAGCTGGGACTAGCGGGAGGACCCTTTACAATGAGCAGTTCTTC. As protein: CASSVAGTSGRTLYNEQFF. The rearrangement links TRBV9 to TRBJ2-1, with 15 bases lining up with TRBD2. The CDR3 sequence is 19 residues long. Trimming took 0 bases from V and 4 from J; bases not matched to a gene: 8. Looked up from germline, CDR1 is SGDLS and CDR2 is YYNGEE.

This clonotype was observed at least ten times. This rearrangement joins TRBV4-2 to TRBJ2-7, with TRBD2 matching 10 bases. V shed 1 base and J 3 bases; nucleotides not matched to a gene: 3. The CDR3 totals 15 residues. Looked up from germline, CDR1 is LGHNA and CDR2 is YNFKEQ. The CDR3 loop reads CASSQGVAGGYEQYF. The CDR3 region has the DNA TGTGCCAGCAGCCAAGGTGTAGCGGGAGGCTACGAGCAGTACTTC.

This clonotype was observed many times. CDR3 DNA sequence: TGCGCCAGCAGCCTCGACCCGGGCCAGGGGGTCAATGAGCAGTTCTTC. It translates to CASSLDPGQGVNEQFF. The rearrangement joins TRBV5-1 to TRBJ2-1, with 7 bases lining up with TRBD1. V lost 4 bases to trimming and J lost 6 bases; unmatched junction nucleotides: 13. Germline lookup yields CDR1 SGHRS and CDR2 YFSETQ. This CDR3 is 16 amino acids long. Looking up the rest from reference TRBV5-1 and TRBJ2-1 gives the full variable domain: KAGVTQTPRYLIKTRGQQVTLSCSPISGHRSVSWYQQTPGQGLQFLFEYFSETQRNKGNFPGRFSGRQFSNSRSEMNVSTLELGDSALYLCASSLDPGQGVNEQFFGPGTRLTVL.

This clonotype was seen ten or more times. The V call is TRBV7-3, the J call TRBJ2-5; the D gene could be TRBD1 or TRBD2 (5 bases each). Trimming took 2 bases from V and 4 from J, leaving 20 bases between them. This CDR3 is 17 amino acids long. From germline, CDR1 is SGHTA and CDR2 FQGTGA. This chain's CDR3 is CASSLGLGETDGETQYF. The DNA for the CDR3 is TGTGCCAGCAGCTTAGGCCTAGGGGAGACTGATGGAGAGACCCAGTACTTC. Supplemented by reference TRBV7-3 and TRBJ2-5, the full variable domain reads GAGVSQTPSNKVTEKGKYVELRCDPISGHTALYWYRQSLGQGPEFLIYFQGTGAADDSGLPNDRFFAVRPEGSVSTLKIQRTERGDSAVYLCASSLGLGETDGETQYFGPGTRLLVL.

In this sample, this clonotype turned up many times. V and J are TRBV6-5 and TRBJ2-2; D not resolved. V dropped 5 bases and J dropped 5 bases, with 15 bases sitting between them. The CDR3 runs 15 residues. Germline CDR1 and CDR2: MNHEY and SVGAGI. The CDR3: CASSPTPMLTGELFF. CDR3 in DNA: TGTGCCAGCAGTCCCACTCCGATGTTAACCGGGGAGCTGTTTTTT.

This clonotype was observed at least ten times. The chain uses TRBV4-2 and TRBJ2-5, with D tentatively TRBD2 (6 bases). The CDR3 is 16 residues long. CDR1 and CDR2 (germline): LGHNA, YNFKEQ. The V end was cut by 0 bases, the J end by 4 bases, with 15 bases between. The CDR3: CASSQDLWRVGETQYF. CDR3 nucleotides: TGTGCCAGCAGCCAAGATCTTTGGAGGGTCGGAGAGACCCAGTACTTC.

The J gene is TRBJ1-2, the V gene TRBV28; TRBD1 is a possible D gene (5 bases). The CDR3 has 15 amino acids. V lost 2 bases to trimming and J lost 6 bases, with 16 bases between them. Germline CDR1 MDHEN, CDR2 SYDVKM. The CDR3 protein is CASSLKPGRSNGYTF. CDR3 bases: TGTGCCAGCAGTTTAAAGCCGGGACGGAGCAATGGCTACACCTTC.